These 14 T cell receptor beta chains were all obtained from the same sample, sequenced in a study of T cell responses to AZD1222 COVID-19 vaccine. Clones were read by immunoSEQ multiplex PCR, and TCRdb kept only the in-frame ones, dropping some. The repertoire holds fewer than 200,000 clones, with roughly 92% as singletons. The sample was peripheral blood, taken on day 0 of AZD1222 vaccination. These receptors originate from an adult in good health.

This rearrangement joins TRBV19 to TRBJ2-5; D not resolved. The V and J ends lost 7 bases and 5 bases respectively, with 17 bases between them. CDR1 is LNHDA and CDR2 is SQIVND in the germline V gene (reference sequence). The CDR3 spans 14 residues. The CDR3 bases are TGTGCCAGTACCCCTTCGGGCAGGTCGGAGACCCAGTACTTC. Translating gives CASTPSGRSETQYF. Complete variable domain (other parts from reference TRBV19 and TRBJ2-5): DGGITQSPKYLFRKEGQNVTLSCEQNLNHDAMYWYRQDPGQGLRLIYYSQIVNDFQKGDIAEGYSVSREKKESFPLTVTSAQKNPTAFYLCASTPSGRSETQYFGPGTRLLVL.

V is TRBV29-1 and J is TRBJ1-2; a possible D gene is TRBD1 (5 bases). V was trimmed by 7 bases and J by 8 bases, leaving 20 bases between them. The CDR3 has 13 amino acids. CDR1 is SQVTM and CDR2 is ANQGSEA in the germline V gene. This CDR3 is CSARSQGIWGYTF. Here the CDR3 DNA reads TGCAGCGCGCGGTCGCAGGGTATTTGGGGCTACACCTTC.

V usage is TRBV30 and J usage is TRBJ1-1, with 7 bases fitting TRBD1. This CDR3 is 14 amino acids long. With V trimmed by 7 bases and J by 5 bases, 13 bases remained unmatched. Per the germline V gene, CDR1 is GTSNPN and CDR2 is SVGIG (reference sequence). For the CDR3, the DNA is TGTGCCTCGAAATTGACAGGGTTCGGAACTGAAGCTTTCTTT. Translation gives CASKLTGFGTEAFF.

The rearrangement joins TRBV9 to TRBJ2-2; 11 positions agree with TRBD1. Germline values: CDR1 SGDLS, CDR2 YYNGEE. V lost 4 bases to trimming and J lost 4 bases; unmatched junction nucleotides: 3. The CDR3 totals 15 residues. As DNA, the CDR3 is TGTGCCAGCAGCCGGACAGGGGGCATCACCGGGGAGCTGTTTTTT. Its translation: CASSRTGGITGELFF.

This chain joins TRBV15 and TRBJ1-2; tentative D call: TRBD1 (5 bases). This CDR3 is 13 amino acids long. Germline lookup yields CDR1 LNHNV and CDR2 YYDKDF (reference sequence). V lost 4 bases and J 8 bases, leaving 14 bases between the germline ends. The CDR3 DNA sequence: TGTGCCACCAGCAAGCCCCCCAGGGACGGCTACACCTTC. This gives the protein CATSKPPRDGYTF.

This clone appeared a few times. V gene TRBV19 combines with J gene TRBJ1-2; no clear D. Trimming cost V 5 bases and J 8 bases, with 12 bases left between them. This CDR3 has 12 residues. Germline V gives CDR1 LNHDA, CDR2 SQIVND (reference sequence). CDR3 coding DNA: TGTGCCAGTAGTTACCGGACGGGAGGCTACACCTTC. It encodes CASSYRTGGYTF.

The rearrangement uses TRBV4-2 and TRBJ1-5, with a possible D match to TRBD1 (6 bases). This CDR3 is 15 amino acids long. Germline V gene data show CDR1 as LGHNA and CDR2 as YNFKEQ. The ends were cut back, 0 bases at V and 4 bases at J, with 10 bases in the middle. The CDR3 region has the DNA TGTGCCAGCAGCCAAGAAAGGACAGTGAATCAGCCCCAGCATTTT. It encodes CASSQERTVNQPQHF.

The chain has TRBV5-1 and TRBJ1-1; D remains unclear. Germline values: CDR1 SGHRS, CDR2 YFSETQ. This CDR3 comprises 14 residues. Trimming cost V 4 bases and J 0 bases, with 10 bases left between them. The CDR3 protein is CASSPGPLNTEAFF. In nucleotides, the CDR3 is TGCGCCAGCAGCCCCGGACCCCTGAACACTGAAGCTTTCTTT.

This chain connects TRBV9 to TRBJ1-2; D not certain. The CDR3 contains 14 residues. Trimming took off 1 base at V and 8 bases at J, with 15 bases between the two ends. Germline V gene sequence: CDR1 SGDLS, CDR2 YYNGEE. CDR3 sequence reads: CASSVNPLSSGYTF. The CDR3 DNA reads TGTGCCAGCAGCGTAAACCCCCTATCTTCGGGCTACACCTTC.

The chain carries TRBV5-1 and TRBJ1-1; tentative D call: TRBD1 (5 bases). The CDR3 loop spans 14 amino acids. V was shortened by 2 bases and J by 3 bases, with 11 bases between the two germline ends. Germline V gene sequence: CDR1 SGHRS, CDR2 YFSETQ. CDR3 coding DNA: TGCGCCAGCAGCTTTGAGGGGCTTGACACTGAAGCTTTCTTT. This gives the protein CASSFEGLDTEAFF.

This chain uses TRBV24-1 with TRBJ2-5; D might be TRBD1 or TRBD2, each matching 5 bases. Germline CDR1 reads KGHDR; CDR2 reads SFDVKD. Trimming pared 4 bases from V and 5 bases from J, leaving 16 bases between. The CDR3 is 15 amino acids. The CDR3 is CATSDPSGPGETQYF. Here the CDR3 DNA reads TGTGCCACCAGTGACCCGTCGGGGCCGGGGGAGACCCAGTACTTC.

The rearrangement joins TRBV5-1 to TRBJ2-5; D perhaps matches TRBD2 (5 bases). CDR1 is SGHRS, CDR2 YFSETQ, per germline. The CDR3 totals 14 residues. Trimming shortened V by 0 bases and J by 3 bases, and 9 bases separated the two germline ends. The CDR3: CASSLGGGEETQYF. CDR3 DNA sequence: TGCGCCAGCAGCTTGGGCGGAGGAGAAGAGACCCAGTACTTC.

The CDR3: CASSLALDYTTGELFF. Written as DNA, the CDR3 is TGTGCCAGCAGCTTAGCGCTGGACTATACTACCGGGGAGCTGTTTTTT. The rearrangement links TRBV7-9 to TRBJ2-2, with D possibly TRBD2 on 6 matching bases. This CDR3 is 16 amino acids long. Germline CDR1 and CDR2: SEHNR and FQNEAQ (reference sequence). V was clipped by 0 bases and J by 5 bases, with 13 bases between them. The variable domain in full, with the rest retrieved from reference TRBV7-9 and TRBJ2-2, is DTGVSQNPRHKITKRGQNVTFRCDPISEHNRLYWYRQTLGQGPEFLTYFQNEAQLEKSRLLSDRFSAERPKGSFSTLEIQRTEQGDSAMYLCASSLALDYTTGELFFGEGSRLTVL.

As concerns this clone: This CDR3 is also generated by other DNA sequences in the sample. V and J are TRBV20-1 and TRBJ2-5; the D is unclear. Trimming took 3 bases from V and 5 from J, leaving 7 bases between them. This CDR3 contains 11 residues. CDR1 DFQATT and CDR2 SNEGSKA come from the germline V gene (reference sequence). The CDR3 spells CSASVGETQYF. DNA of the CDR3: TGCAGTGCTAGTGTAGGGGAGACCCAGTACTTC.